This T cell receptor (beta chain) was captured in a study of T cell repertoires in cytomegalovirus infection. TCRdb itself ran the reads through MiXCR, one entry per CDR3 protein. The sample records about 210,000 distinct CDR3 sequences, under 8.5% being singletons. The material sequenced was PBMCs. The sequence came from a human donor in good health (CMV status not recorded). Some clones in this sample may be carry-over from other donors' samples.

The CDR3 sequence: CASSSTTFYNEQFF. As DNA, the CDR3 is TGCGCCAGCAGCTCAACGACTTTCTACAATGAGCAGTTCTTC. The genes are TRBV5-1 and TRBJ2-1, with D hard to call. Deletions cut 3 bases from V and 3 bases from J, with 10 bases between. CDR3 size: 14 residues. Germline V gene data show CDR1 as SGHRS and CDR2 as YFSETQ.